This entry describes one T cell receptor beta chain. Its antigen is currently unknown. The data are from a study of T cell responses to AZD1222 COVID-19 vaccine. Study results and caveats: Samples come after the peak T cell response, not at day 14. Spike-specific TCR breadth and depth grew following two AZD1222 doses. Within unmutated variant regions lay the reported targets of nearly half of spike-specific TCRs.

Germline loops: CDR1 LNHDA, CDR2 SQIVND (reference sequence). V lost 4 bases and J lost 4; bases outside the gene matches: 8. This CDR3 is 15 amino acids long. The method was immunoSEQ multiplex PCR; TCRdb's version includes in-frame clones alone and lacks a portion of them. The table shows about 180,000 clones, with around 94% occurring only once. The clonotype was recovered from an adult who received the AZD1222 COVID-19 vaccine. The sequences come from peripheral blood, collected 28 days after the second AZD1222 dose. This rearrangement joins TRBV19 to TRBJ2-3; 7 bases map to TRBD1. The CDR3 region has the DNA TGTGCCAGTAGTACCGACAGGGAATGGTCAGATACGCAGTATTTT. This gives the protein CASSTDREWSDTQYF.